The 27 T cell receptor beta chains reported below all come from one sample, sequenced in a study of T cell responses to AZD1222 COVID-19 vaccine. Assay used: immunoSEQ multiplex PCR; TCRdb lists only in-frame clones, some missing. This table has 80,000 or so clones, 70% to 90% appearing once. The sequencing used peripheral blood, collected on day 0 of AZD1222 vaccination. All receptors derive from an adult in good health.

The chain recombines TRBV9 with TRBJ2-5; 10 bases line up with TRBD1. Germline CDR1 reads SGDLS; CDR2 reads YYNGEE. V lost 0 bases to trimming and J lost 5 bases; unmatched junction nucleotides: 7. The CDR3 sequence is 16 residues long. CDR3 DNA sequence: TGTGCCAGCAGCGTAGGGACCGGGACAGGGGAGGAGACCCAGTACTTC. Translating gives CASSVGTGTGEETQYF.

The V gene is TRBV7-9, the J gene TRBJ1-1; 7 bases match TRBD1. V shed 4 bases and J 4 bases; nucleotides not matched to a gene: 6. Germline V gene data show CDR1 as SEHNR and CDR2 as FQNEAQ (reference sequence). This CDR3 contains 14 residues. The CDR3 reads CASSSWTGSTEAFF. The CDR3 DNA reads as TGTGCCAGCAGCTCATGGACAGGTAGCACTGAAGCTTTCTTT.

V is TRBV3-1 (or the pseudogene TRBV3-2) and J is TRBJ1-1; D may be TRBD1 (6 bases). This CDR3 has 15 amino acids. V lost 2 bases, J lost 5 bases, and 15 bases lay in between. Germline lookup yields CDR1 LGHDT and CDR2 YNNKEL (reference sequence). DNA for the CDR3: TGTGCCAGCAGCCAAAGACAGGACCAGAAAACTGAAGCTTTCTTT. This sequence encodes CASSQRQDQKTEAFF.

The rearrangement uses TRBV6-2 or TRBV6-3 and TRBJ1-1; 7 bases fit TRBD1. Germline V gives CDR1 MNHEY, CDR2 SVGEGT. Losses at the gene ends were 4 bases for V and 1 base for J; bases not matched to a gene: 9. The length of the CDR3 is 16 residues. CDR3 bases: TGTGCCAGCAGTTCGCGACAGGGTTTTGGGAACACTGAAGCTTTCTTT. As protein: CASSSRQGFGNTEAFF.

The rearrangement uses TRBV11-3 and TRBJ2-3, with TRBD2 matching over 9 bases. The V and J ends lost 4 bases and 1 base, in that order; junction bases with no gene match: 6. The germline V gene encodes CDR1 SGHNT and CDR2 YENEEA. This CDR3 has 16 amino acids. CDR3 in amino acids: CASSSHSGSGTDTQYF. The DNA for the CDR3 is TGTGCCAGCAGCTCTCATAGCGGGAGTGGCACAGATACGCAGTATTTT.

The rearrangement uses TRBV14 and TRBJ2-1; unclear D gene. The CDR3 spans 19 residues. Germline V CDR1 and CDR2: SGHDN, FVKESK. Trimming stripped 4 bases from V and 0 bases from J, with 22 bases between. CDR3 loop: CASSRRRDAGPGSYNEQFF. CDR3 nucleotide sequence: TGTGCCAGCAGCCGAAGACGAGATGCCGGACCGGGCTCCTACAATGAGCAGTTCTTC. Looking up the rest from reference TRBV14 and TRBJ2-1 gives the full variable domain: EAGVTQFPSHSVIEKGQTVTLRCDPISGHDNLYWYRRVMGKEIKFLLHFVKESKQDESGMPNNRFLAERTGGTYSTLKVQPAELEDSGVYFCASSRRRDAGPGSYNEQFFGPGTRLTVL.

This rearrangement joins TRBV2 to TRBJ2-2; D remains unclear. CDR3 length: 14 amino acids. The germline CDR1 and CDR2 sequences are SNHLY and FYNNEI. Trimming shortened V by 4 bases and J by 2 bases, and 8 bases separated the two germline ends. This CDR3 is CASSGLSNTGELFF. CDR3 sequence (DNA): TGTGCCAGCAGTGGGCTATCTAACACCGGGGAGCTGTTTTTT. The whole variable domain, filled in from reference TRBV2 and TRBJ2-2, reads EPEVTQTPSHQVTQMGQEVILRCVPISNHLYFYWYRQILGQKVEFLVSFYNNEISEKSEIFDDQFSVERPDGSNFTLKIRSTKLEDSAMYFCASSGLSNTGELFFGEGSRLTVL.

This clone showed up just a few times. The V gene is TRBV29-1, the J gene TRBJ2-7, with 9 bases fitting TRBD1. V lost 6 bases, J lost 2 bases, and 8 bases stayed unmatched. This CDR3 spans 14 amino acids. Looked up from germline, CDR1 is SQVTM and CDR2 is ANQGSEA. CDR3 sequence: CSVETGTGTYEQYF. Here the CDR3 DNA reads TGCAGCGTCGAGACCGGGACAGGGACCTACGAGCAGTACTTC.

V is TRBV4-2 and J is TRBJ1-5, with D possibly matching TRBD1 (5 bases). CDR3 length: 15 amino acids. The germline V gene encodes CDR1 LGHNA and CDR2 YNFKEQ. V gave up 0 bases and J gave up 5 bases, with 11 bases separating them. For the CDR3, the DNA is TGTGCCAGCAGCCAAGATTGGGGGAGCGATCAGCCCCAGCATTTT. This gives the protein CASSQDWGSDQPQHF.

The chain uses TRBV3-1 (or the pseudogene TRBV3-2) and TRBJ2-1; D perhaps matches TRBD1 (7 bases). This CDR3 has 16 residues. CDR1 and CDR2 (germline): LGHDT, YNNKEL (reference sequence). V was pared by 4 bases and J by 8 bases, with 21 bases between. CDR3 loop: CASSRPRQGGRDEQFF. The CDR3 DNA is TGTGCCAGCAGCCGGCCACGACAGGGAGGTCGCGATGAGCAGTTCTTC.

The chain uses TRBV12-1 and TRBJ1-5; the table gives TRBD1 as D, unverified against the DNA. TRBV12-1 is a listed pseudogene. The CDR3 spans 15 residues. CDR3 nucleotide sequence: TGTGCCAGCAGCGGGGGACAAATAAGCAATCAGCCCCAGCATTTT. This sequence encodes CASSGGQISNQPQHF.

V is TRBV9 and J is TRBJ1-6, with 7 nucleotides matching TRBD1. The CDR3 contains 16 residues. CDR1 SGDLS and CDR2 YYNGEE come from the germline V gene. V was pared by 0 bases and J by 10 bases, with 10 bases of the junction left unmatched. DNA of the CDR3: TGTGCCAGCAGCGTAGGGAAAGGGGGCGCCCGGTCACCCCTCCACTTT. Translated: CASSVGKGGARSPLHF.

The chain joins TRBV3-1 (or the pseudogene TRBV3-2) to TRBJ1-1, with D perhaps matching TRBD1 (6 bases). The CDR3 sequence is 16 residues long. Germline CDR1 and CDR2: LGHDT and YNNKEL (reference sequence). V lost 2 bases to trimming and J lost 3 bases, with 16 bases between them. The DNA of the CDR3 is TGTGCCAGCAGCCAACAGGGGTTGGGGTCGGACACTGAAGCTTTCTTT. Translation: CASSQQGLGSDTEAFF.

Of note for this clone: The identical CDR3 is also encoded by other nucleotide sequences in the sample. The genes are TRBV9 and TRBJ1-3, with D hard to call. The germline V gene has CDR1 SGDLS and CDR2 YYNGEE. Trimming removed 0 bases from V and 0 bases from J, with 4 bases in between. The CDR3 runs 14 residues. As DNA, the CDR3 is TGTGCCAGCAGCGTAGAGGGCTCTGGAAACACCATATATTTT. Encoded protein: CASSVEGSGNTIYF.

The chain has TRBV7-2 and TRBJ2-7, with a tentative D call TRBD2 (6 bases). The CDR3 sequence is 15 residues long. Germline CDR1 and CDR2: SGHTA and FQGNSA. V was pared by 5 bases and J by 3 bases, with 17 bases between. CDR3 nucleotide sequence: TGTGCCAGCAGCCGTAGCTTTGCGGGGAGCTACGAGCAGTACTTC. Translated, it gives CASSRSFAGSYEQYF.

This clone is a singleton in its sample. The rearrangement links TRBV7-6 to TRBJ1-2; D unclear. Trimming took off 1 base at V and 3 bases at J, with 6 bases between the two ends. This CDR3 spans 13 amino acids. The germline V gene encodes CDR1 SGHVS and CDR2 FNYEAQ. The chain's CDR3 is CASSLDQDYGYTF. CDR3 nucleotides: TGTGCCAGCAGCTTAGACCAGGACTATGGCTACACCTTC.

The chain recombines TRBV19 with TRBJ2-7; TRBD2 aligns across 9 bases. CDR3 length equals 15 residues. Unmatched junction bases numbered 10, after V lost 5 bases and J lost 5 bases. Germline lookup yields CDR1 LNHDA and CDR2 SQIVND (reference sequence). CDR3 loop: CASSGEGSGSHEQYF. The CDR3 region has the DNA TGTGCCAGTAGTGGGGAGGGTAGCGGGAGCCACGAGCAGTACTTC.

The rearrangement links TRBV4-3 to TRBJ2-6; 9 nucleotides agree with TRBD1. V dropped 0 bases and J dropped 4; count of bases not matched to a gene: 1. The V gene's germline CDR1 is LGHNA and CDR2 YSLEER. The CDR3 length is 16 residues. The DNA for the CDR3 is TGCGCCAGCAGCCAAGACGGACAGGGGGGGGCCAACGTCCTGACTTTC. It translates to CASSQDGQGGANVLTF.

This clone was seen many times. The chain couples TRBV27 to TRBJ2-2; D gene uncertain. The V and J ends lost 3 bases and 5 bases respectively, with 7 bases between them. This CDR3 has 13 residues. CDR1 is MNHEY, CDR2 SMNVEV, per germline (reference sequence). The CDR3 DNA is TGTGCCAGCAGTTTTCAAGTGACCGGGGAGCTGTTTTTT. As protein: CASSFQVTGELFF.

This chain connects TRBV6-6 to TRBJ1-3; D gene unclear. V gave up 9 bases and J gave up 0 bases, with 12 bases separating them. The CDR3 length is 14 residues. Germline V gives CDR1 MNHNY, CDR2 SVGAGI (reference sequence). The CDR3 DNA follows: TGTGCCAGTCGTGAGGGCGGCTCTGGAAACACCATATATTTT. Amino acid sequence: CASREGGSGNTIYF.

The chain links TRBV12-3 or TRBV12-4 to TRBJ1-3; no clear D gene. The CDR3 covers 13 residues. V shed 5 bases and J shed 2 bases, with 7 bases lying between them. This CDR3 is CASSPGPGNTIYF. CDR3 nucleotide sequence: TGTGCCAGCAGTCCAGGCCCTGGAAACACCATATATTTT.

The V and J genes are TRBV27 and TRBJ2-4, with 11 nucleotides matching TRBD2. The CDR3 spans 16 residues. The junction had 7 bases not matched to a gene; V was cut back by 6 bases and J by 3 bases. From germline, CDR1 is MNHEY and CDR2 SMNVEV (reference sequence). DNA of the CDR3: TGTGCCAGCAGGCCCGTAGCGGGAGGGGTCAAAAACATTCAGTACTTC. This codes for CASRPVAGGVKNIQYF.

The chain combines TRBV6-5 with TRBJ2-7; D is unresolved. The CDR3 covers 14 residues. The germline CDR1 and CDR2 sequences are MNHEY and SVGAGI. Trimming took off 5 bases at V and 0 bases at J, with 11 bases between the two ends. In DNA, the CDR3 is TGTGCCAGCAGTATCATGAGCAACTCCTACGAGCAGTACTTC. This encodes CASSIMSNSYEQYF.

The chain combines TRBV10-3 with TRBJ2-2; D is unclear. The V end lost 2 bases, the J end lost 9 bases, and 4 bases lay between the germline ends. This CDR3 region has 11 residues. Germline CDR1 and CDR2: ENHRY and SYGVKD. CDR3 sequence reads: CAISEAWELFF. The CDR3 region has the DNA TGTGCCATCAGTGAGGCGTGGGAGCTGTTTTTT.

This chain links TRBV5-8 with TRBJ1-4, with D perhaps matching TRBD1 (6 bases). The CDR3 has 15 residues. The V and J ends lost 0 bases and 4 bases respectively, with 10 bases between them. Germline assignment: CDR1 SGHTS and CDR2 YDEGEE. CDR3 bases: TGTGCCAGCAGCTTGGGGGGGCTACATAATGAAAAACTGTTTTTT. Protein: CASSLGGLHNEKLFF.

Written as DNA, the CDR3 is TGTGCCAGCAGCTTAGGTGACCCTCAAGAGACCCAGTACTTC. As protein: CASSLGDPQETQYF. V gene TRBV11-2 combines with J gene TRBJ2-5; D uncertain. The CDR3 spans 14 residues. The V and J ends lost 1 base and 2 bases respectively, with 8 bases between them. Germline CDR1 SGHAT, CDR2 FQNNGV.

V usage is TRBV7-2 and J usage is TRBJ1-1; 7 bases align to TRBD1. Germline-derived CDR1 and CDR2 are SGHTA and FQGNSA. This CDR3 has 16 amino acids. Losses at the gene ends were 5 bases for V and 5 bases for J; bases not matched to a gene: 14. The CDR3 loop reads CASSLHRGGGRTEAFF. The CDR3, as DNA: TGTGCCAGCAGCCTTCACAGGGGCGGAGGTAGGACTGAAGCTTTCTTT.